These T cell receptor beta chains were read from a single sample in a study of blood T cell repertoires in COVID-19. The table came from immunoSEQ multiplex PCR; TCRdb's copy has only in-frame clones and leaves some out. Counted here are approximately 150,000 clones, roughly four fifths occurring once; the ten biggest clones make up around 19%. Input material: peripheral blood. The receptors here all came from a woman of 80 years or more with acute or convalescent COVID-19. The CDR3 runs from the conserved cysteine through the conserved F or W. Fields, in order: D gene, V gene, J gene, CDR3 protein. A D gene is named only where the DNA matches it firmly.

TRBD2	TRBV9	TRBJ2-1	CASSVVPAGEYNEQFF
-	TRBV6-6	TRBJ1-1	CASKFTPGGGTEAFF
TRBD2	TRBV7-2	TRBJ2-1	CASSLAGTSGRIRYNEQFF
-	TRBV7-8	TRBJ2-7	CASSLSRGSYEQYF
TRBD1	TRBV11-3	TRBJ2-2	CASSSGQGTTGELFF
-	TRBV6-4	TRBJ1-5	CASSVDGRAQPQHF
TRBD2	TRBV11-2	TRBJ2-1	CASRKAGQDNEQFF
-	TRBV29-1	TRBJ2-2	CSVERGSGTGELFF
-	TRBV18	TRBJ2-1	CASSPQREDEQFF
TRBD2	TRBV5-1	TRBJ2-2	CASSFMNSGTGELFF
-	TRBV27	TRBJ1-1	CASSLRGMNTEAFF
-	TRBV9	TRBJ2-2	CASSPRGPLTGELFF
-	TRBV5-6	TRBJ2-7	CASSLEEGRFLYEQYF
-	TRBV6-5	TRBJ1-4	CASKTSTNEKLFF
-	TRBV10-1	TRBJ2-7	CARLSEQYF
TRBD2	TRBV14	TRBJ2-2	CASSLAGANTGELFF